Following are 29 T cell receptor beta chains from one sample sequenced in a study of long-term antiretroviral therapy in people with HIV. The assay, immunoSEQ v3.0, was run at survey level. Repertoires were generated with immunoSEQ multiplex PCR, while TCRdb's copy carries only in-frame clones and drops some. The table shows around 30,000 clones, with approximately 85% occurring only once. The sample was unsorted PBMCs, taken 3 years after starting antiretroviral therapy. These receptors all come from a man aged 35 to 55 with HIV.

Concerning this clone itself: An end of the junction differs from the germline gene, which may be a read error. The chain has TRBV9 and TRBJ1-1; D call uncertain. The CDR3 contains 13 residues. The germline V gene has CDR1 SGDLS and CDR2 YYNGEE. CDR3 sequence (DNA): TGTGCCAGCGGCGTCGGGGTCGACACTGAAGCTTTCTTT. Translated, it gives CASGVGVDTEAFF.

The CDR3 DNA is TGTGCCAGCAGCGTTGCAGGGGGCGAAAAACTGTTTTTT. It translates to CASSVAGGEKLFF. The chain combines TRBV7-9 with TRBJ1-4; 8 positions match TRBD1. CDR1 SEHNR and CDR2 FQNEAQ come from the germline V gene (reference sequence). After removal of 5 bases from V and 8 bases from J, the junction contained 4 bases not matched to a gene. The CDR3 loop spans 13 amino acids.

This sequence joins TRBV18 and TRBJ1-4; 8 nucleotides align to TRBD1. V gave up 3 bases and J gave up 1 base; unmatched junction bases: 1. Germline assignment: CDR1 KGHSH and CDR2 LQKENI. The CDR3 contains 15 residues. The CDR3 nucleotides read TGTGCCAGCTCACCGGACAGGGTAACTAATGAAAAACTGTTTTTT. Its protein is CASSPDRVTNEKLFF. Filled out from reference TRBV18 and TRBJ1-4, the complete variable domain reads NAGVMQNPRHLVRRRGQEARLRCSPMKGHSHVYWYRQLPEEGLKFMVYLQKENIIDESGMPKERFSAEFPKEGPSILRIQQVVRGDSAAYFCASSPDRVTNEKLFFGSGTQLSVL.

The gene calls are TRBV7-9 and TRBJ2-1, with 11 bases identical to TRBD1. The CDR3 consists of 15 residues. The germline CDR1 and CDR2 sequences are SEHNR and FQNEAQ (reference sequence). Germline trimming cut 5 bases from V and 6 bases from J; bases unmatched to any gene: 6. The CDR3 DNA reads TGTGCCAGCAGCCCGGGGACAGGGGGTATCAATGAGCAGTTCTTC. Translated: CASSPGTGGINEQFF. Based on the CDR3 plus reference TRBV7-9 and TRBJ2-1, the full variable domain is DTGVSQNPRHKITKRGQNVTFRCDPISEHNRLYWYRQTLGQGPEFLTYFQNEAQLEKSRLLSDRFSAERPKGSFSTLEIQRTEQGDSAMYLCASSPGTGGINEQFFGPGTRLTVL.

This clone has a handful of counts. J is TRBJ2-7 and V is TRBV4-1; D is perhaps TRBD1 or TRBD2 (5 bases each). From germline, CDR1 is MGHRA and CDR2 YSYEKL. There are 15 residues in the CDR3. V shed 6 bases and J shed 0 bases, with 15 bases lying between them. CDR3 in amino acids: CASRLGERSSYEQYF. Written as DNA, the CDR3 is TGCGCCAGCAGACTGGGGGAGAGGAGCTCCTACGAGCAGTACTTC.

The V and J genes are TRBV4-1 and TRBJ2-7; possibly TRBD2 for D (5 bases). Trimming pared 4 bases from V and 0 bases from J, leaving 13 bases between. The CDR3 extends over 15 amino acids. Per germline, CDR1 MGHRA and CDR2 YSYEKL. The DNA of the CDR3 is TGCGCCAGCAGCCCACCCGGACTTAGCTCCTACGAGCAGTACTTC. Amino acid sequence: CASSPPGLSSYEQYF.

This clone was detected only once. J is TRBJ2-6 and V is TRBV2; TRBD1 might be the D (5 bases). Germline V CDR1 and CDR2: SNHLY, FYNNEI. Trimming cost V 4 bases and J 2 bases, with 15 bases left between them. The CDR3 totals 17 residues. CDR3 DNA sequence: TGTGCCAGCAGTGGAGTCCCCCAGGGTACTGGGGCCAACGTCCTGACTTTC. It is translated as CASSGVPQGTGANVLTF.

The gene calls are TRBV5-1 and TRBJ1-1; 8 bases are shared with TRBD1. V gave up 4 bases and J gave up 1 base; unmatched junction bases: 15. The CDR3 extends over 18 amino acids. CDR1 is SGHRS and CDR2 is YFSETQ in the germline V gene. The CDR3 region is CASSPPHQQGDGNTEAFF. In DNA, the CDR3 is TGCGCCAGCAGCCCACCGCACCAACAGGGGGACGGGAACACTGAAGCTTTCTTT.

J is TRBJ2-1 and V is TRBV12-5; 7 bases agree with TRBD1. The CDR3 is 15 amino acids. CDR1 is LGHNT, CDR2 FRNRAP, per germline. V lost 4 bases and J lost 3; bases outside the gene matches: 6. The CDR3 loop is CASGSGQIIYNEQFF. As DNA, the CDR3 is TGTGCTAGTGGTTCGGGACAGATAATCTACAATGAGCAGTTCTTC.

This clone was counted between two and nine times. The chain is built from TRBV6-6 and TRBJ2-7, with D possibly being TRBD2 (6 bases). Germline V gene lookup returns CDR1 MNHNY and CDR2 SVGAGI (reference sequence). The germline V and J ends were trimmed by 2 bases and 3 bases, with 11 bases remaining between them. The CDR3 consists of 14 residues. CDR3 nucleotide sequence: TGTGCCAGCAGTTACGGAGGGGAAGGCTACGAGCAGTACTTC. Its translation is CASSYGGEGYEQYF.

This sequence joins TRBV30 and TRBJ1-1, with TRBD1 as a possible D gene (6 bases). The germline CDR1 and CDR2 sequences are GTSNPN and SVGIG (reference sequence). V lost 2 bases to trimming and J lost 6 bases, with 10 bases between them. The CDR3 is 12 amino acids. In DNA, the CDR3 is TGTGCCTGGAGTCAGGGGTACGCTGAAGCTTTCTTT. Translated, it gives CAWSQGYAEAFF.

The V call is TRBV19, the J call TRBJ1-5, with 10 bases matching TRBD1. Unmatched junction bases numbered 16, after V lost 0 bases and J lost 5 bases. This CDR3 is built from 20 residues. Per the germline V gene, CDR1 is LNHDA and CDR2 is SQIVND (reference sequence). In nucleotides, the CDR3 is TGTGCCAGTAGTATAGATCTACGTGGACAGGGGGAAGAGTTTGATCAGCCCCAGCATTTT. Translating it yields CASSIDLRGQGEEFDQPQHF.

The rearrangement links TRBV6-5 to TRBJ2-1, with 13 bases matching TRBD2. Germline loops: CDR1 MNHEY, CDR2 SVGAGI. The V gene end was trimmed by 7 bases and the J gene end by 5 bases; junction bases not matched to a gene: 2. There are 14 residues in the CDR3. The CDR3 nucleotides are TGTGCCAGCACGGGACTAGCGGGACACAATGAGCAGTTCTTC. Translating gives CASTGLAGHNEQFF.

CDR3 sequence: CASSQDRQALGNIQYF. CDR3 coding DNA: TGCGCCAGCAGCCAAGATCGGCAGGCCCTGGGGAACATTCAGTACTTC. The chain recombines TRBV4-1 with TRBJ2-4, with D unresolved. CDR1 is MGHRA, CDR2 YSYEKL, per germline. V lost 0 bases, J lost 7 bases, and 16 bases lay in between. The CDR3 consists of 16 residues.

The chain employs TRBV4-1 and TRBJ1-5; TRBD1 matches at 10 bases. This CDR3 has 15 amino acids. The J segment lost 4 bases and the V segment lost 3 bases, leaving 3 bases of the junction unmatched. The V gene's germline CDR1 is MGHRA and CDR2 YSYEKL. CDR3 sequence reads: CASSQPGQGNQPQHF. The CDR3 region has the DNA TGCGCCAGCAGCCAGCCGGGACAGGGGAATCAGCCCCAGCATTTT.

The chain has TRBV19 and TRBJ1-1, with 7 bases aligning to TRBD1. The CDR3 is 13 residues long. V lost 5 bases and J lost 4; bases outside the gene matches: 4. Looked up from germline, CDR1 is LNHDA and CDR2 is SQIVND (reference sequence). The CDR3 DNA follows: TGTGCCAGTAGTGCGGACAGGCTCACTGAAGCTTTCTTT. Its protein product is CASSADRLTEAFF.

The chain joins TRBV19 to TRBJ2-7; 7 bases are shared with TRBD1. Trimming cost V 4 bases and J 2 bases; bases outside gene matches: 5. The CDR3 runs 14 residues. Germline values: CDR1 LNHDA, CDR2 SQIVND (reference sequence). CDR3 residues: CASSTQTGPYEQYF. For the CDR3, the DNA is TGTGCCAGTAGTACCCAGACAGGGCCCTACGAGCAGTACTTC. Full variable domain (remainder filled in from reference TRBV19 and TRBJ2-7): DGGITQSPKYLFRKEGQNVTLSCEQNLNHDAMYWYRQDPGQGLRLIYYSQIVNDFQKGDIAEGYSVSREKKESFPLTVTSAQKNPTAFYLCASSTQTGPYEQYFGPGTRLTVT.

Here the CDR3 DNA reads TGTGCCGGCCGGAAGGATTATAGCGGGAACCACTACGAGCAGTACTTC. It is translated as CAGRKDYSGNHYEQYF. This chain links TRBV30 with TRBJ2-7, with 8 bases fitting TRBD2. The germline gives CDR1 GTSNPN, CDR2 SVGIG (reference sequence). The junction had 18 bases not matched to a gene; V was cut back by 8 bases and J by 3 bases. This CDR3 has 16 amino acids. Filled out from reference TRBV30 and TRBJ2-7, the complete variable domain reads SQTIHQWPATLVQPVGSPLSLECTVEGTSNPNLYWYRQAAGRGLQLLFYSVGIGQISSEVPQNLSASRPQDRQFILSSKKLLLSDSGFYLCAGRKDYSGNHYEQYFGPGTRLTVT.

This chain connects TRBV27 to TRBJ2-3; 13 bases match TRBD2. After removal of 6 bases from V and 2 bases from J, the junction contained 8 bases not matched to a gene. CDR1 is MNHEY and CDR2 is SMNVEV in the germline V gene (reference sequence). The CDR3 has 17 amino acids. The CDR3 protein is CASRSGLAGAYTDTQYF. CDR3 DNA sequence: TGTGCCAGCAGATCAGGACTAGCGGGGGCCTACACAGATACGCAGTATTTT.

CDR3 bases: TGTGCCAGTAGTGTACAGGGGGCGTCTAGGGGCTACACCTTC. Encoded protein: CASSVQGASRGYTF. The V call is TRBV19, the J call TRBJ1-2; TRBD1 matches at 9 bases. Germline values: CDR1 LNHDA, CDR2 SQIVND (reference sequence). V lost 5 bases and J lost 8; bases outside the gene matches: 9. The CDR3 contains 14 residues.

The CDR3 sequence is CASSVSPGGWTEAFF. Here the CDR3 DNA reads TGTGCCAGCAGCGTATCCCCGGGGGGATGGACTGAAGCTTTCTTT. V usage is TRBV9 and J usage is TRBJ1-1, with D tentatively TRBD1 (5 bases). Trimming left V 1 base short and J 5 bases short, with 15 bases between. Germline V gives CDR1 SGDLS, CDR2 YYNGEE. The CDR3 extends over 15 amino acids.

This clone was found a few times. CDR3 loop: CASRTADNYGYTF. The CDR3, as DNA: TGTGCCAGCAGGACCGCGGACAACTATGGCTACACCTTC. The chain has TRBV6-1 and TRBJ1-2; D not resolved. The CDR3 totals 13 residues. The germline V gene has CDR1 MNHNS and CDR2 SASEGT. V gave up 6 bases and J gave up 2 bases, with 10 bases separating them.

This clone was found a few times. The chain combines TRBV19 with TRBJ2-7; maybe TRBD1 (5 bases). Germline V CDR1 and CDR2: LNHDA, SQIVND (reference sequence). Trimming cost V 3 bases and J 2 bases, with 8 bases left between them. The CDR3 consists of 13 residues. CDR3 loop: CASSIVDTYEQYF. The CDR3 coding sequence is TGTGCCAGTAGTATCGTGGACACCTACGAGCAGTACTTC. Looking up the rest from reference TRBV19 and TRBJ2-7 gives the full variable domain: DGGITQSPKYLFRKEGQNVTLSCEQNLNHDAMYWYRQDPGQGLRLIYYSQIVNDFQKGDIAEGYSVSREKKESFPLTVTSAQKNPTAFYLCASSIVDTYEQYFGPGTRLTVT.

The chain is built from TRBV6-5 and TRBJ1-2; no firm D call. The CDR3 has 13 amino acids. The ends were cut back, 5 bases at V and 4 bases at J, with 11 bases in the middle. Per germline, CDR1 MNHEY and CDR2 SVGAGI. In nucleotides, the CDR3 is TGTGCCAGCAGTCCCACCGGAGCCTATGGCTACACCTTC. Encoded protein: CASSPTGAYGYTF.

The chain links TRBV13 to TRBJ2-1; D possibly matches TRBD1 or TRBD2 (5 bases each). Trimming removed 5 bases from V and 8 bases from J, with 7 bases in between. The germline CDR1 and CDR2 sequences are PRHDT and FYEKMQ (reference sequence). The CDR3 has 11 residues. In nucleotides, the CDR3 is TGTGCCAGCAGCCCGGGACATGAGCAGTTCTTC. Its protein product is CASSPGHEQFF.

V and J are TRBV5-4 and TRBJ2-1; 8 bases agree with TRBD1. Germline assignment: CDR1 SGHNT and CDR2 YYREEE (reference sequence). The J segment lost 6 bases and the V segment lost 2 bases, leaving 4 bases of the junction unmatched. This CDR3 spans 14 amino acids. In nucleotides, the CDR3 is TGTGCCAGCAGCTTCGGACAGGGCAGCAATGAGCAGTTCTTC. Amino acids: CASSFGQGSNEQFF.

The chain recombines TRBV18 with TRBJ1-5, with D maybe TRBD1 (6 bases). CDR1 is KGHSH and CDR2 is LQKENI in the germline V gene. This CDR3 region has 12 residues. V lost 2 bases, J lost 7 bases, and 6 bases lay in between. As DNA, the CDR3 is TGTGCCAGCTCACCAGGGGGCCAGCCCCAGCATTTT. Translation gives CASSPGGQPQHF.

This sequence joins TRBV19 and TRBJ1-4, with 7 bases identical to TRBD1. In germline, CDR1 is LNHDA, CDR2 SQIVND (reference sequence). V lost 6 bases, J lost 0 bases, and 1 base stayed unmatched. The CDR3 is 14 residues long. In nucleotides, the CDR3 is TGTGCCAGTAGAGGGACAGCAACTAATGAAAAACTGTTTTTT. It encodes CASRGTATNEKLFF.

V and J are TRBV6-1 and TRBJ2-1; 7 nucleotides line up with TRBD2. V lost 3 bases, J lost 7 bases, and 9 bases stayed unmatched. Germline-derived CDR1 and CDR2 are MNHNS and SASEGT. CDR3 size: 15 residues. The CDR3 DNA sequence: TGTGCCAGCAGTGACACGTGGGAGGGCTTGAATGAGCAGTTCTTC. Protein: CASSDTWEGLNEQFF.